Following are 32 T cell receptor beta chains from one sample sequenced in a study of T cell repertoires in cytomegalovirus infection. Their antigens remain unidentified. MiXCR, applied by TCRdb to the reads, yields one record per CDR3 protein. The sample contains about 830,000 distinct CDR3 sequences, approximately 32% of which appear only once. The input for sequencing was cultured CD8+ T cells from PBMCs, taken from culture after CMV antigen stimulation. The receptors here all came from a human donor in good health (CMV status not recorded). Some clones in this sample may be carry-over from other donors' samples.

This rearrangement joins TRBV27 to TRBJ2-5; 10 bases align to TRBD1. Germline CDR1 is MNHEY and CDR2 is SMNVEV (reference sequence). J was trimmed by 5 bases and V by 5 bases; bases with no gene match: 11. The CDR3 covers 16 residues. Here the CDR3 DNA reads TGTGCCAGCAGTGGGTCCCGGGACAGGGGTTTGGAGACCCAGTACTTC. This gives the protein CASSGSRDRGLETQYF.

The V gene is TRBV27, the J gene TRBJ2-1, with D possibly matching TRBD2 (6 bases). Trimming cost V 8 bases and J 4 bases, with 15 bases left between them. The CDR3 runs 14 residues. CDR1 is MNHEY and CDR2 is SMNVEV in the germline V gene (reference sequence). This CDR3 reads CASARGTLYNEQFF. CDR3 DNA: TGTGCCAGCGCCCGGGGGACCCTATACAATGAGCAGTTCTTC.

This clonotype has more than one count but fewer than ten. V usage is TRBV5-1 and J usage is TRBJ2-1; 11 bases are a match to TRBD2. Germline CDR1 and CDR2: SGHRS and YFSETQ. This CDR3 region has 15 residues. Losses at the gene ends were 4 bases for V and 3 bases for J; bases not matched to a gene: 3. CDR3 nucleotide sequence: TGCGCCAGCAGCCAGGGACTAGCGGTCTACAATGAGCAGTTCTTC. Its protein product is CASSQGLAVYNEQFF.

CDR3 bases: TGTGCCAGCAGCTTAAGTTGGAGCGGGGGGTGGCGCACAGATACGCAGTATTTT. Its translation: CASSLSWSGGWRTDTQYF. V usage is TRBV7-6 and J usage is TRBJ2-3; 9 nucleotides align to TRBD2. This CDR3 spans 18 amino acids. Germline trimming cut 2 bases from V and 1 base from J; bases unmatched to any gene: 10. Germline V gene data show CDR1 as SGHVS and CDR2 as FNYEAQ. The full variable domain, rest sourced from reference TRBV7-6 and TRBJ2-3, is GAGVSQSPRYKVTKRGQDVALRCDPISGHVSLYWYRQALGQGPEFLTYFNYEAQQDKSGLPNDRFSAERPEGSISTLTIQRTEQRDSAMYRCASSLSWSGGWRTDTQYFGPGTRLTVL.

This clonotype was detected a few times. The chain carries TRBV6-5 and TRBJ2-6; 8 nucleotides match TRBD1. The CDR3 has 14 amino acids. Germline CDR1 MNHEY, CDR2 SVGAGI. J gave up 3 bases and V 8 bases, and 3 bases lay outside the gene matches. CDR3 sequence (DNA): TGTGCCAGCCGACAGGGGTTTGGGGCCAACGTCCTGACTTTC. Residues: CASRQGFGANVLTF.

This clonotype has just one count. A much larger clone differs by one base, so this may be a read error. The rearrangement links TRBV7-8 to TRBJ2-3; D gene unclear. The CDR3 loop spans 12 amino acids. Germline V gene data show CDR1 as SGHVS and CDR2 as FQNEAQ. CDR3 sequence: CVSSQLTDTQYF. In nucleotides, the CDR3 is TGTGTCAGCAGTCAGCTCACAGATACGCAGTATTTT. The whole variable domain, remainder taken from reference TRBV7-8 and TRBJ2-3, is GAGVSQSPRYKVAKRGQDVALRCDPISGHVSLFWYQQALGQGPEFLTYFQNEAQLDKSGLPSDRFFAERPEGSVSTLKIQRTQQEDSAVYLCVSSQLTDTQYFGPGTRLTVL.

The chain combines TRBV5-6 with TRBJ1-1; TRBD1 might be the D (5 bases). CDR3 length equals 16 residues. The V and J ends lost 1 base and 6 bases respectively, with 19 bases between them. Germline V lookup: CDR1 SGHDT, CDR2 YYEEEE. CDR3 amino acids: CASSLMRGRVRSEAFF. The CDR3, as DNA: TGTGCCAGCAGCTTGATGAGGGGTCGGGTACGATCTGAAGCTTTCTTT.

In this sample, this clonotype turned up a few times. The V and J genes are TRBV10-3 and TRBJ1-5; unclear D gene. Per the germline V gene, CDR1 is ENHRY and CDR2 is SYGVKD. The CDR3 spans 14 residues. Trimming took 3 bases from V and 6 from J, leaving 12 bases between them. CDR3 in amino acids: CAISDPRVPQPQHF. In DNA, the CDR3 is TGTGCCATCAGTGACCCCCGGGTCCCTCAGCCCCAGCATTTT.

The sample holds a few counts of this clonotype. The J gene is TRBJ2-3, the V gene TRBV12-3 or TRBV12-4, with TRBD2 matching 8 bases. CDR3 size: 14 residues. V gave up 3 bases and J gave up 4 bases; unmatched junction bases: 3. Here the CDR3 reads CASSFSGVADTQYF. The CDR3 DNA follows: TGTGCCAGCAGTTTTAGCGGGGTGGCAGATACGCAGTATTTT.

This clonotype was observed many times. The chain links TRBV7-8 to TRBJ2-3, with D tentatively TRBD1 (6 bases). Deletions cut 1 base from V and 2 bases from J, with 13 bases between. The CDR3 sequence is 16 residues long. In germline, CDR1 is SGHVS, CDR2 FQNEAQ. The CDR3 here is CASSLVRTEHTDTQYF. DNA of the CDR3: TGTGCCAGCAGCTTAGTTCGGACAGAACACACAGATACGCAGTATTTT.

The V call is TRBV27, the J call TRBJ1-4; possibly TRBD1 for D (5 bases). CDR1 and CDR2 from the germline V gene are MNHEY and SMNVEV (reference sequence). This CDR3 has 16 amino acids. V dropped 5 bases and J dropped 0 bases, with 13 bases sitting between them. The CDR3 DNA reads as TGTGCCAGCAGTAGGGTGACAGTTGCAACTAATGAAAAACTGTTTTTT. This gives the protein CASSRVTVATNEKLFF.

This chain uses TRBV7-2 with TRBJ2-1, with 10 nucleotides matching TRBD2. The CDR3 contains 13 residues. Germline V gene sequence: CDR1 SGHTA, CDR2 FQGNSA. In DNA form, the CDR3 reads TGTGCGGAGGGGGGACTAGCGTACAATGAGCAGTTCTTC. Translated, it gives CAEGGLAYNEQFF.

The rearrangement links TRBV19 to TRBJ1-2; 10 bases map to TRBD1. Germline loops: CDR1 LNHDA, CDR2 SQIVND (reference sequence). The CDR3 is 15 amino acids. Trimming removed 6 bases from V and 2 bases from J; junction bases left unmatched: 6. The CDR3: CASSGTGAENYGYTF. The CDR3 DNA is TGTGCCAGTAGCGGGACAGGGGCCGAAAACTATGGCTACACCTTC.

This sequence joins TRBV7-2 and TRBJ2-2, with D tentatively TRBD1 or TRBD2 (6 bases each). Germline CDR1 reads SGHTA; CDR2 reads FQGNSA. The V end lost 5 bases, the J end lost 7 bases, and 14 bases lay between the germline ends. CDR3 length equals 14 residues. The CDR3 here is CASSRSRGDGELFF. The CDR3 bases are TGTGCCAGCAGCAGATCTAGGGGGGACGGGGAGCTGTTTTTT.

DNA of the CDR3: TGTGCCAGCAGCTCCCACCCGGGGACTAGCGGGGGGGTCACAGATACGCAGTATTTT. Protein: CASSSHPGTSGGVTDTQYF. The chain joins TRBV7-4 to TRBJ2-3; TRBD2 agrees at 16 bases. CDR3 length: 19 residues. Trimming took 4 bases from V and 2 from J; bases not matched to a gene: 9. Looked up from germline, CDR1 is SGHVT and CDR2 is SQSDAQ.

The rearrangement joins TRBV14 to TRBJ2-7; D unresolved. The CDR3 spans 15 residues. V was clipped by 2 bases and J by 1 base, with 12 bases between them. CDR1 is SGHDN and CDR2 is FVKESK in the germline V gene. In DNA form, the CDR3 reads TGTGCCAGCAGCCAACTCTCCCTCGGTTCCTACGAGCAGTACTTC. Residues: CASSQLSLGSYEQYF.

This clonotype was detected only a few times. The V call is TRBV4-2, the J call TRBJ1-5; tentatively, D is TRBD1 (5 bases). Germline CDR1 LGHNA, CDR2 YNFKEQ. The CDR3 runs to 18 residues. Trimming pared 0 bases from V and 1 base from J, leaving 16 bases between. The chain's CDR3 is CASSQDPTRGASNQPQHF. The DNA for the CDR3 is TGTGCCAGCAGCCAAGATCCGACTAGGGGAGCAAGCAATCAGCCCCAGCATTTT.

The rearrangement links TRBV29-1 to TRBJ2-5; 12 positions agree with TRBD2. The CDR3 contains 15 residues. After removal of 4 bases from V and 4 bases from J, the junction contained 7 bases not matched to a gene. Looked up from germline, CDR1 is SQVTM and CDR2 is ANQGSEA. The chain's CDR3 is CSVVSWTSGAETQYF. The CDR3 coding sequence is TGCAGCGTTGTTTCTTGGACTAGCGGGGCAGAGACCCAGTACTTC.

This clonotype was seen many times. V usage is TRBV10-3 and J usage is TRBJ2-7, with no clear D. Trimming pared 4 bases from V and 3 bases from J, leaving 13 bases between. The CDR3 has 14 residues. CDR1 is ENHRY, CDR2 SYGVKD, per germline. In DNA form, the CDR3 reads TGTGCCATCAGTGGGGAAGGGTCCTTCTACGAGCAGTACGTC. This codes for CAISGEGSFYEQYV.

This clonotype was picked up a small number of times. V and J are TRBV7-6 and TRBJ2-1; TRBD2 might be the D (6 bases). The length of the CDR3 is 15 residues. Germline CDR1 reads SGHVS; CDR2 reads FNYEAQ. Trimming removed 7 bases from V and 5 bases from J, with 18 bases in between. As DNA, the CDR3 is TGTGCCAGCATCGAGCGAGTTTCGGGGGACAATGAGCAGTTCTTC. Its protein is CASIERVSGDNEQFF. Complete variable domain (other parts from reference TRBV7-6 and TRBJ2-1): GAGVSQSPRYKVTKRGQDVALRCDPISGHVSLYWYRQALGQGPEFLTYFNYEAQQDKSGLPNDRFSAERPEGSISTLTIQRTEQRDSAMYRCASIERVSGDNEQFFGPGTRLTVL.

The gene calls are TRBV7-9 and TRBJ1-1, with D uncertain. Germline V CDR1 and CDR2: SEHNR, FQNEAQ (reference sequence). The CDR3 covers 14 residues. Trimming shortened V by 5 bases and J by 4 bases, and 14 bases separated the two germline ends. DNA for the CDR3: TGTGCCAGCAGCCCTCAGGTTGTGGGCACTGAAGCTTTCTTT. This gives the protein CASSPQVVGTEAFF.

The CDR3 region is CASSLSTDPNEQFF. In DNA, the CDR3 is TGTGCCAGCAGCTTATCTACTGATCCCAATGAGCAGTTCTTC. The rearrangement links TRBV5-6 to TRBJ2-1, with unresolved D. The V gene's germline CDR1 is SGHDT and CDR2 YYEEEE. Between the trimmed V and J ends, which lost 2 bases and 6 bases, there was a span of 12 bases. The CDR3 is made up of 14 amino acids.

For this clonotype: Being one base from a much bigger clone, this may be a read error. The DNA for the CDR3 is TGTGCCAGCGGTTCCGGGACTAGCTATTACAATGAGCAGTTCTTC. It translates to CASGSGTSYYNEQFF. This chain links TRBV7-8 with TRBJ2-1; TRBD2 aligns across 9 bases. J gave up 4 bases and V 8 bases, and 9 bases lay outside the gene matches. Germline CDR1 is SGHVS and CDR2 is FQNEAQ. This CDR3 is built from 15 residues.

This clonotype has a single count. The V and J genes are TRBV5-4 and TRBJ2-5; TRBD2 matches at 8 bases. CDR1 and CDR2 (germline): SGHNT, YYREEE (reference sequence). J gave up 3 bases and V 2 bases, and 6 bases lay outside the gene matches. This CDR3 comprises 15 residues. CDR3 in amino acids: CASSFSPGGEETQYF. In DNA form, the CDR3 reads TGTGCCAGCAGCTTTTCGCCGGGGGGGGAAGAGACCCAGTACTTC.

This clonotype came up a few times. This chain connects TRBV4-1 to TRBJ1-1; D is unresolved. The V gene lost 0 bases and the J gene lost 5 bases, with 16 bases spanning the gap. This CDR3 comprises 16 residues. Per the germline V gene, CDR1 is MGHRA and CDR2 is YSYEKL. CDR3 sequence (DNA): TGCGCCAGCAGCCAAGATACCCCGCGGGGAGGAACTGAAGCTTTCTTT. Its protein is CASSQDTPRGGTEAFF.

This clonotype was detected ten times or more. V is TRBV7-2 and J is TRBJ2-4; D is unclear. CDR3 length: 11 amino acids. Germline V lookup: CDR1 SGHTA, CDR2 FQGNSA. V lost 5 bases to trimming and J lost 8 bases, with 7 bases between them. The CDR3 is CASSDSHIQYF. CDR3 in DNA: TGTGCCAGCAGCGACTCTCACATTCAGTACTTC.

The sample holds a few counts of this clonotype. A much larger clone differs from this one at a single base, so this may be a read error. CDR3 nucleotides: TGTGCCGGCAGCTTAGGAGCATCGGGGAGCTCCTATAATTCACCCCTCCACTTT. It yields the protein CAGSLGASGSSYNSPLHF. The rearrangement uses TRBV7-8 and TRBJ1-6; D remains unclear. The CDR3 covers 18 residues. Germline V gene data show CDR1 as SGHVS and CDR2 as FQNEAQ.

This clonotype has more than one count but fewer than ten. Written as DNA, the CDR3 is TGTGCCAGCAGTGTAGGCAGGAAAAATGGCTACACCTTC. It is translated as CASSVGRKNGYTF. The chain is built from TRBV2 and TRBJ1-2; no definite D call. Germline assignment: CDR1 SNHLY and CDR2 FYNNEI. This CDR3 comprises 13 residues. V gave up 4 bases and J gave up 6 bases, with 12 bases separating them.

This rearrangement joins TRBV19 to TRBJ1-5, with 8 bases that match TRBD1. CDR1 is LNHDA, CDR2 SQIVND, per germline (reference sequence). CDR3 length: 15 amino acids. The V and J ends lost 7 bases and 6 bases, in that order; junction bases with no gene match: 11. The CDR3 is CASISDREVVQPQHF. DNA for the CDR3: TGTGCCAGTATCTCGGACAGGGAAGTGGTTCAGCCCCAGCATTTT.

The sample holds a few counts of this clonotype. The chain combines TRBV12-3 or TRBV12-4 with TRBJ1-2; D possibly corresponds to TRBD1 (5 bases). CDR3 size: 18 residues. Trimming left V 4 bases short and J 4 bases short, with 25 bases between. CDR3 in DNA: TGTGCCAGCAGTTCCTCGTCACCCTACTTCCGGGACTTCTATGGCTACACCTTC. This translates into CASSSSSPYFRDFYGYTF.

The chain is built from TRBV7-9 and TRBJ2-1; 7 positions agree with TRBD1. V shed 1 base and J 0 bases; nucleotides not matched to a gene: 3. Germline CDR1 reads SEHNR; CDR2 reads FQNEAQ (reference sequence). The CDR3 sequence is 16 residues long. As DNA, the CDR3 is TGTGCCAGCAGCTTAGGGAAGGGGGCCTCCTACAATGAGCAGTTCTTC. Its protein product is CASSLGKGASYNEQFF.

CDR3 region: CASSLPVGTGGSEQFF. The CDR3 DNA is TGTGCCAGCAGCCTCCCGGTTGGGACAGGGGGCAGTGAGCAGTTCTTC. This chain uses TRBV7-9 with TRBJ2-1, with 12 nucleotides matching TRBD1. CDR3 size: 16 residues. J lost 9 bases, V lost 5 bases, and 11 bases had no gene match. Germline-derived CDR1 and CDR2 are SEHNR and FQNEAQ (reference sequence).